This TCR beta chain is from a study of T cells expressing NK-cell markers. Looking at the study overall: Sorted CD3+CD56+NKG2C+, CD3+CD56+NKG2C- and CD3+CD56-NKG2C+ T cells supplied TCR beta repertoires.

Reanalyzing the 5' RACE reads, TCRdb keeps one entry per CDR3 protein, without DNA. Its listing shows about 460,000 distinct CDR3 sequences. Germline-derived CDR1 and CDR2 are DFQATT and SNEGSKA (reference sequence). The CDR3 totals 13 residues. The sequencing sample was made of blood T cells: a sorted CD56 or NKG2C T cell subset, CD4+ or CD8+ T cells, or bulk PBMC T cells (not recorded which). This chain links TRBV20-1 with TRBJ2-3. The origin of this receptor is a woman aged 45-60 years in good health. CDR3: CSARDVGTDTQYF.